Listed below are T cell receptor beta chains from one sample, sequenced in a study of T cells in Graves' hyperthyroidism and ophthalmopathy. One entry per CDR3 protein results from TCRdb running MiXCR on the multiplex PCR reads. The table shows some 500,000 distinct CDR3 sequences, with roughly 16% occurring only once. Sequencing was carried out using blood. The source is a woman aged 25 to 39 with Graves' ophthalmopathy. The CDR3 runs from the conserved cysteine through the conserved F or W.

v_call	cdr3_length	j_call	cdr3_aa
TRBV28	17	TRBJ2-2	CASTAPSWRANTGELFF
TRBV28	14	TRBJ2-5	CASIPTGGQETQYF
TRBV6-1	14	TRBJ2-7	CASIGTSPVMEQYF
TRBV7-8	12	TRBJ2-7	CASSIPADEQYF
TRBV30	13	TRBJ1-5	CAWSNFSNQPQHF
TRBV28	13	TRBJ1-1	CASSRPGGAEAFF
TRBV7-2	16	TRBJ2-1	CASSLSSGSSYNEQFF
TRBV7-9	13	TRBJ2-5	CASSSPEKETQYF
TRBV10-3	12	TRBJ2-2	CAISDPTGELFF
TRBV7-8	14	TRBJ2-3	CASSFEGSSDTQYF
TRBV20-1	13	TRBJ2-7	CSALSGLGSEQYF
TRBV12-3/TRBV12-4	16	TRBJ1-2	CASSLTPNGGTYGYTF
TRBV6-1	14	TRBJ2-7	CASRPGQGNYEQYF
TRBV5-1	15	TRBJ2-1	CASSLVGRGYNEQFF
TRBV28	16	TRBJ2-1	CASSVTGTGISGEQFF
TRBV30	13	TRBJ2-5	CAWSAWVVETQYF
TRBV6-1	13	TRBJ2-3	CATRDPSTDTQYF
TRBV4-3	16	TRBJ2-6	CASSQDRSSGANVLTF
TRBV20-1	13	TRBJ2-5	CSANGLGQETQYF
TRBV6-1	14	TRBJ2-1	CASKLAGAVNEQFF
TRBV6-1	14	TRBJ2-7	CASRLDTVNYEQYF
TRBV19	18	TRBJ2-2	CASFIGLAGGPLTGELFF
TRBV19	14	TRBJ1-1	CATKARPGQGPAFF
TRBV6-2/TRBV6-3	17	TRBJ1-5	CATEGTSRGTSNQPQHF
TRBV4-3	14	TRBJ1-1	CASSQDWRFTEAFF
TRBV7-9	15	TRBJ1-2	CASSLVGTANYGYTF
TRBV6-1	13	TRBJ2-5	CASTEPGQETQYF
TRBV24-1	14	TRBJ2-7	CATSASGFTYEQYF
TRBV5-1	13	TRBJ1-2	CASSLGDGYGYTF
TRBV19	15	TRBJ2-1	CASSIHAGSYNEQFF
TRBV4-1	15	TRBJ2-7	CASSPTGQDTYEQYF
TRBV2	16	TRBJ2-7	CASSARGGSGSYEQYF
TRBV11-3	13	TRBJ2-1	CASSSSSGRLQFF
TRBV28	16	TRBJ1-1	CASSFSRGVEDTEAFF
TRBV7-9	18	TRBJ1-2	CASSYDRFGRPENYGYTF
TRBV3-1	15	TRBJ1-6	CASSQNEGANSPLHF
TRBV18	16	TRBJ2-7	CASSPTAIPPSYEQYF
TRBV20-1	15	TRBJ1-5	CSASDSRDSRQPQHF
TRBV28	14	TRBJ1-2	CASSLAGGDYGYTF
TRBV5-5	15	TRBJ2-5	CASSLTSGRVETQYF
TRBV6-5	15	TRBJ1-6	CASSSGYRGNSPLHF